The source of this T cell receptor (beta chain) is a study of Tregs in tolerant kidney transplant recipients. Broader study findings: Biological reproducibility was not directly addressed, but technical replication error appeared minimal. In tolerant patients, donor-specific Tregs outgrew total Tregs, suggesting antigen-driven expansion.

With regard to this clone: What it binds is unknown.

The table came from immunoSEQ multiplex PCR; TCRdb's copy has only in-frame clones and leaves some out. This table holds 65,000 or so clones, approximately 87% found once. Germline CDR1 SGHTA, CDR2 FQGNSA. This CDR3 has 12 residues. Trimming took off 2 bases at V and 4 bases at J, with 6 bases between the two ends. Recipients received nonmyeloablative bone marrow transplants from related graft donors, with transient mixed chimerism. The receptor comes from a human patient who received a combined kidney and bone marrow transplant. Some T cells may trace back to the graft donor. J is TRBJ2-7 and V is TRBV7-2; possibly TRBD1 for D (5 bases). The sequences come from CD4+ T cells from blood (PBMCs), collected 6 months after the transplant. DNA for the CDR3: TGTGCCAGCAGCTTACAGGGTTACGAGCAGTACTTC. This codes for CASSLQGYEQYF.